A single TCR beta chain is shown here with its context. In the original workflow: For nucleated cells, counts were estimated from reference gene primer amplification. The repertoire was sequenced with immunoSEQ multiplex PCR; TCRdb's copy has only in-frame clones and lacks some. V and J calls and clone size are as listed in that table; D and trimming were resolved from the DNA. The table records approximately 100,000 clones, around 85% of them present only once. This record belongs to a study of blood T cell repertoires in COVID-19. Study-wide background: The origin of the acute and convalescent COVID-19 samples was the United States, Italy and Spain.

This clonotype was sampled from a man older than 75 with acute or convalescent COVID-19. What was sequenced was peripheral blood.

The CDR3 region is CASSTTGLAGGELFF. The CDR3 nucleotides read TGTGCCAGTAGTACAACTGGACTAGCCGGCGGGGAGCTGTTTTTT. This rearrangement joins TRBV19 to TRBJ2-2; TRBD2 agrees at 8 bases. The CDR3 runs to 15 residues. V shed 4 bases and J 7 bases; nucleotides not matched to a gene: 8. Germline V gives CDR1 LNHDA, CDR2 SQIVND (reference sequence).